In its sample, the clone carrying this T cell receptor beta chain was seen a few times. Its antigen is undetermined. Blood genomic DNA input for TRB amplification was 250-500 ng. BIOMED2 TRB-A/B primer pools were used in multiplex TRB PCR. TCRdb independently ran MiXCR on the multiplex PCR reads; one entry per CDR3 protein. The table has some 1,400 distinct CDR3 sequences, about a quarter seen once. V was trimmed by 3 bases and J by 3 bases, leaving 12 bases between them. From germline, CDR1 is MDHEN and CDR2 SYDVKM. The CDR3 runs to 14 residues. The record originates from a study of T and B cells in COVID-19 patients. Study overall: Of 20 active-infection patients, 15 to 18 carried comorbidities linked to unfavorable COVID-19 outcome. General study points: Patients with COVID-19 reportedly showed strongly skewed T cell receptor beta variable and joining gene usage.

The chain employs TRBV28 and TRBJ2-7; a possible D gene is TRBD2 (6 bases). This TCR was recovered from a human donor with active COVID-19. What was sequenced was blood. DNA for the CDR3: TGTGCCAGCAGTTTTGCGGGGCGAAACTACGAGCAGTACTTC. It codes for CASSFAGRNYEQYF.